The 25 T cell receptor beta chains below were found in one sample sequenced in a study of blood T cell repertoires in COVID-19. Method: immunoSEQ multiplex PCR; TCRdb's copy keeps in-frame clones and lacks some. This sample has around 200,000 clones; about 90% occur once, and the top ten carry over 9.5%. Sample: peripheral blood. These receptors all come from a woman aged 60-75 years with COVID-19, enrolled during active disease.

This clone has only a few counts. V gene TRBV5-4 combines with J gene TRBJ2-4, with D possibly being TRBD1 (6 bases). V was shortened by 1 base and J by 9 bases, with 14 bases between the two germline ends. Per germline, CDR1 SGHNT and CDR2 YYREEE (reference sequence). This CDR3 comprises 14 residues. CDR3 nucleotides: TGTGCCAGCAGCTTGCCTTCACAGGGTTCCATTCAGTACTTC. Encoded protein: CASSLPSQGSIQYF.

CDR3 coding DNA: TGTGCCAGCAGCCCACAGGGGTCGGTTGTCTACAATGAGCAGTTCTTC. Its translation is CASSPQGSVVYNEQFF. V is TRBV7-2 and J is TRBJ2-1, with 7 positions matching TRBD1. Germline CDR1 and CDR2: SGHTA and FQGNSA. CDR3 size: 16 residues. V dropped 5 bases and J dropped 3; count of bases not matched to a gene: 10.

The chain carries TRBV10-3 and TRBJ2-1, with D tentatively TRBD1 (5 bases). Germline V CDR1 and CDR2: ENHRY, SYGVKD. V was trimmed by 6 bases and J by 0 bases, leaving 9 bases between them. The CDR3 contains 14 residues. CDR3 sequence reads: CAIRQGDSYNEQFF. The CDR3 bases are TGTGCCATCAGACAAGGGGACTCCTACAATGAGCAGTTCTTC.

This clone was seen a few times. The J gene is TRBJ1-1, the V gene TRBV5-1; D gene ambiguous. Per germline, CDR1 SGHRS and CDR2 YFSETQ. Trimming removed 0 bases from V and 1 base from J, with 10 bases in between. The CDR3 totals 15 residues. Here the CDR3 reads CASSLDLPGNTEAFF. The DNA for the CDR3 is TGCGCCAGCAGCTTGGATCTCCCAGGGAACACTGAAGCTTTCTTT.

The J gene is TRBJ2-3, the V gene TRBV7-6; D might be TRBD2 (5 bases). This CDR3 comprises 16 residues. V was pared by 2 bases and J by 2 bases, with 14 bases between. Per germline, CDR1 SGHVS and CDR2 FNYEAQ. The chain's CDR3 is CASSLIGEPTTDTQYF. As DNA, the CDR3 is TGTGCCAGCAGCTTAATTGGGGAGCCCACCACAGATACGCAGTATTTT.

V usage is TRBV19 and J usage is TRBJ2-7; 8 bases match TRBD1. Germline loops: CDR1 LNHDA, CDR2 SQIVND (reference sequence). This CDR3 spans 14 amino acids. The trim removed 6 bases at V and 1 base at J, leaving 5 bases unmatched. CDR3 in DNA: TGTGCCAGTAGATCGGACAGGGTGTCCTACGAGCAGTACTTC. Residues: CASRSDRVSYEQYF.

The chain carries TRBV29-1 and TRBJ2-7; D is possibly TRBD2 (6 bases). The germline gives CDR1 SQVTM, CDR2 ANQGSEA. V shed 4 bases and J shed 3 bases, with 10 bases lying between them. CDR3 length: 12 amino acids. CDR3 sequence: CSVVSGVYEQYF. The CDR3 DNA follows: TGCAGCGTTGTGTCGGGAGTCTACGAGCAGTACTTC.

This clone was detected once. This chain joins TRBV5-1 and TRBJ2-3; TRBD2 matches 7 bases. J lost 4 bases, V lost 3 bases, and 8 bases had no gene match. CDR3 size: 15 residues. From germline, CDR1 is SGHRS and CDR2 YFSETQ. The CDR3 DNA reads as TGCGCCAGCAGCTGGTCCGGGACTATGGCAGATACGCAGTATTTT. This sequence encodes CASSWSGTMADTQYF.

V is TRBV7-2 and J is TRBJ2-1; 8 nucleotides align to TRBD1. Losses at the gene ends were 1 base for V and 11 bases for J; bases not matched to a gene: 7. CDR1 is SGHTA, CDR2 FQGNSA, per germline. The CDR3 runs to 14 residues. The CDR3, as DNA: TGTGCCAGCAGCTTAGACGCCGGACAGGGAAAGCAGTTCTTC. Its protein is CASSLDAGQGKQFF.

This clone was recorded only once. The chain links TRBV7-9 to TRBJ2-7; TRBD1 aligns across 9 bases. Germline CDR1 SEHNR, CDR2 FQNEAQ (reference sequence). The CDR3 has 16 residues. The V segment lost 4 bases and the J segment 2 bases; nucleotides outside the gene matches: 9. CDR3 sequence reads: CASSSRGTGFTYEQYF. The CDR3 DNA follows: TGTGCCAGCAGCTCCCGAGGGACAGGGTTCACCTACGAGCAGTACTTC.

The CDR3 DNA is TGTGCCAGCAGCGTAGCAAGACAGGGTGTCACTGAAGCTTTCTTT. Translation gives CASSVARQGVTEAFF. J is TRBJ1-1 and V is TRBV9; the match to TRBD1 covers 7 bases. The CDR3 length is 15 residues. The V gene end was trimmed by 0 bases and the J gene end by 4 bases; junction bases not matched to a gene: 6. The germline V gene has CDR1 SGDLS and CDR2 YYNGEE.

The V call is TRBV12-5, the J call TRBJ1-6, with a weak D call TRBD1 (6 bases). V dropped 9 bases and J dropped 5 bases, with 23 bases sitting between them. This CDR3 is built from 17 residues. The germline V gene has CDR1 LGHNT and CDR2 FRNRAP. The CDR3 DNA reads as TGTGCTAGGGGGACATATCGACAAAAGGCCGATAATTCACCCCTCCACTTT. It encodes CARGTYRQKADNSPLHF.

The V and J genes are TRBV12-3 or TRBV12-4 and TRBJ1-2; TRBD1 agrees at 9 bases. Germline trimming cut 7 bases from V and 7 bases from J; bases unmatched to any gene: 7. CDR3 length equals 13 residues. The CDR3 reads CASNKGQGGGYTF. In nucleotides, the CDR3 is TGTGCCAGCAACAAGGGACAGGGCGGTGGCTACACCTTC.

CDR3 nucleotides: TGTGCCAGCAGCTTCGCAGGACAGGGATATAACACCGGGGAGCTGTTTTTT. This gives the protein CASSFAGQGYNTGELFF. The V and J genes are TRBV5-8 and TRBJ2-2; 8 bases align to TRBD1. Looked up from germline, CDR1 is SGHTS and CDR2 is YDEGEE. The J segment lost 2 bases and the V segment lost 2 bases, leaving 8 bases of the junction unmatched. The CDR3 loop spans 17 amino acids.

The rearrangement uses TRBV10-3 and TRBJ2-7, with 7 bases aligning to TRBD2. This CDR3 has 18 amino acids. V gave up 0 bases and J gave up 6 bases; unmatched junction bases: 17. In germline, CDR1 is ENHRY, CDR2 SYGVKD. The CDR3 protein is CAISESKVNIGGRVEQYF. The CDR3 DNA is TGTGCCATCAGTGAGTCGAAGGTGAATATTGGCGGGAGAGTCGAGCAGTACTTC.

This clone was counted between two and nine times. The CDR3 DNA reads TGTGCCAGCAGCCAAGGCCTCCTTGGCAGCTACGAGCAGTACTTC. Its protein product is CASSQGLLGSYEQYF. This sequence joins TRBV3-1 (or the pseudogene TRBV3-2) and TRBJ2-7; D is ambiguous. CDR1 is LGHDT and CDR2 is YNNKEL in the germline V gene (reference sequence). CDR3 length: 15 amino acids. With 1 base removed from V and 3 bases from J, the gap between germline ends came to 13 bases.

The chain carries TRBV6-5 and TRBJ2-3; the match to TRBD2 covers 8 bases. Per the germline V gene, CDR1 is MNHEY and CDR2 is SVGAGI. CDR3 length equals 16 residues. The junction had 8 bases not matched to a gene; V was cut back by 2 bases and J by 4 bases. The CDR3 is CASSYRSSGTSDTQYF. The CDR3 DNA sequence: TGTGCCAGCAGTTACCGGAGTAGCGGGACGTCAGATACGCAGTATTTT.

CDR3 loop: CASSPRGSGWTEAFF. CDR3 bases: TGCGCCAGCAGCCCCCGGGGGTCGGGGTGGACTGAAGCTTTCTTT. This chain links TRBV5-1 with TRBJ1-1, with a tentative D call TRBD1 (5 bases). The CDR3 has 15 residues. The germline CDR1 and CDR2 sequences are SGHRS and YFSETQ. Trimming cost V 4 bases and J 5 bases, with 18 bases left between them.

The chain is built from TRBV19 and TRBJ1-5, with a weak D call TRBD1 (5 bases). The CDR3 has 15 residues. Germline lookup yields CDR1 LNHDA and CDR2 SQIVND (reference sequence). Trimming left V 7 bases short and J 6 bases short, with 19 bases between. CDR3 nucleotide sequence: TGTGCCAGTACCCTGAGGGGCGCGGGGCCTCAGCCCCAGCATTTT. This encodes CASTLRGAGPQPQHF.

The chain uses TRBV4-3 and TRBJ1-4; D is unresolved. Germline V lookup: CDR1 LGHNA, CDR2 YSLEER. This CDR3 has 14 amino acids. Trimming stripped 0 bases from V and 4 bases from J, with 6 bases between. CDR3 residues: CASSQDRINEKLFF. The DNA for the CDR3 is TGCGCCAGCAGCCAAGACAGGATTAATGAAAAACTGTTTTTT.

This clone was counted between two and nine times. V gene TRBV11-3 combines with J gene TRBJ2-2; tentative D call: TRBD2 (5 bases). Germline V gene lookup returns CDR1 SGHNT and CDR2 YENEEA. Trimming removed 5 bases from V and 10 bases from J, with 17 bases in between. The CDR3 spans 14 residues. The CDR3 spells CASSQREGQSELFF. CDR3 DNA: TGTGCCAGCAGCCAGAGAGAGGGCCAATCGGAGCTGTTTTTT.

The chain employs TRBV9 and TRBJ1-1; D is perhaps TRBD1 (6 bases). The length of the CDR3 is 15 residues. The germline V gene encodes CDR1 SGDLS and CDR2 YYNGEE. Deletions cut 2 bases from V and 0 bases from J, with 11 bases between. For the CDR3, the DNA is TGTGCCAGCAGCGTGCAACAGGGAGTGAACACTGAAGCTTTCTTT. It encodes CASSVQQGVNTEAFF.

Here the CDR3 DNA reads TGTGCCAGCAGCTTATCGGCTAGCGGGGCCTACGAGCAGTACTTC. Protein: CASSLSASGAYEQYF. The chain carries TRBV7-9 and TRBJ2-7; 9 nucleotides match TRBD2. CDR1 is SEHNR, CDR2 FQNEAQ, per germline (reference sequence). V was clipped by 2 bases and J by 2 bases; unmatched bases: 4. There are 15 residues in the CDR3.

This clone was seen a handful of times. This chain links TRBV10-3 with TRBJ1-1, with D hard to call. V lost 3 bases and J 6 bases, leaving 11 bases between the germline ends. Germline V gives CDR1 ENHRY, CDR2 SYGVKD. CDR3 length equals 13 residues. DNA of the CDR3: TGTGCCATCAGTGAATGGGAGGTGGCTGAAGCTTTCTTT. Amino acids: CAISEWEVAEAFF.

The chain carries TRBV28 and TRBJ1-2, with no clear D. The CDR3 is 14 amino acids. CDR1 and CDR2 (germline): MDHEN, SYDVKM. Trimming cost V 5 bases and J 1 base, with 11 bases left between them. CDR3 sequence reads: CASSLGEYNYGYTF. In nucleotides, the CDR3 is TGTGCCAGCAGTCTCGGGGAGTATAACTATGGCTACACCTTC.